This T cell receptor (beta chain) derives from a study of shared clonotypes between healthy human individuals (dated by TCRdb to the early 2020s). About the study as a whole: The cohort included three men and a couple of women between 18 and 49 years of age. Leukapheresis yielded between about 0.94 and 8.9 billion PBMCs per donor. Libraries were prepared and TCR repertoires were sequenced by different laboratories using diverse techniques, in order to increase sequencing depth and limit assay-specific biases. To estimate repertoire size and how much clonotype sharing occurs between individuals, the study deeply sequenced the blood TCR repertoires of about five healthy adults. For each donor, CD4 naive and CD4 memory were each run on three plates, CD8 naive on two plates, and CD8 memory on one plate.

CD8 naive samples consisted of CD45RO-negative cells that were positively selected for CCR7, yielding a CD45RA+CCR7+ population without TemRA cells. The donors were healthy, HIV-negative adults who had no recently reported acute infections or vaccinations. Every donor was a Caucasian adult residing in Nashville, Tennessee, USA. Blood was collected by leukapheresis, and PBMCs were isolated by Ficoll-Histopaque density gradient centrifugation and then cryopreserved in liquid nitrogen vapor phase. Analytical flow cytometry was used to check the purity and quantity of each magnetically sorted T cell population. Genomic DNA was isolated from every sorted fraction and measured by UV absorbance on a Nanodrop 2000c. As regards this clone: What this receptor recognizes is not known. Per-base qualities were not stored, and no clone one base away is much larger.

Using the deep immunoSEQ assay, multiplex PCR amplified TCR CDR3 regions from genomic DNA. Extracted genomic DNA from each cell subset was spread evenly across all wells of several immunoSEQ 96-well plates, with each plate serving as a replicate. For sorted subsets, each replicate PCR was loaded with about 0.2 ug genomic DNA, equivalent to about 30,000 T cell genomes. Purified libraries were quantified with a Qubit 3.0 fluorometer, sized on a Bioanalyzer 2100, and re-quantified with the KAPA Library Quantification kit. A separate single-read 150-cycle Illumina NextSeq 550 flow cell was used to sequence each immunoSEQ 96-well plate. Per the authors' processing: The immunoSEQ output contained only junctional sequences without quality scores, so filtering could not match that applied to full-length reads. Sequences were annotated with PyIR, a Python wrapper for IgBLAST v1.9, using IMGT germline references to assign V/J genes and CDR3. Any read was removed if the V/J assignment was weak (E-value above 1e-6), the CDR3 was missing, or the read contained stop codons, out-of-frame junctions, or ambiguous translated residues. V3J clonotypes were defined as sequences sharing an identical inferred V gene, J gene, and CDR3 amino acid sequence. Percentage overlap between repertoires was calculated by dividing the number of shared unique clonotypes by the size of the smaller repertoire. RTK rarefaction, the Chao1 estimator, and Recon v2.1 estimates of unobserved clonotypes were used to assess repertoire richness. Generation probabilities were computed with OLGA for all TCRbeta clonotypes obtained by the gDNA method from a handful of donors. In its TCRdb copy, this immuneACCESS table keeps in-frame sequences only and misses some clones. Where compared with another copy, unresolved V genes explain less than half of these, and the others have no known cause. V and J calls plus clone size are reproduced from that table; the DNA served to infer D and trimming. Present in this sample are about 820,000 clones, about 91% of which were seen just once. The leading ten clones occupy 24% of the sample.

The investigation overall reported the following: Sampling was restricted to blood, and TCR repertoires in tissue are likely to differ from TCR repertoires in blood. When four donors were compared, the shared fraction of clonotypes was roughly 5% for naive CD4, 3.5% to 4% for naive CD8, 2.3% for memory CD4, and 0.4% for memory CD8. Because the study included a small number of donors, the genetic and exposure-history diversity represented was limited. Clonotypes shared by all four sorted-subset donors showed higher generation probabilities than non-shared clonotypes. Based on pairwise subsampling, the degree of clonotype sharing among donors was expected to be affected by sequencing depth. Even with the large sequencing depth, rarefaction of the sorted-subset datasets indicated that sequencing was incomplete. Larger estimated clonotype richness was generally found for naive subsets than for memory subsets.

Sequenced sample: naive CD8+ T cells sorted from blood. The cell subset or site label here, explained by the study, means: CD45RA+CCR7+. The receptor was derived from a man aged 25 to 45 in good health.

In nucleotide form, the sequence is TGTGCCAGCAGCTGGGGCCTAGCGGATCCAGGGTGGCAGTACTTC. Translated, this is CASSWGLADPGWQYF. The sequence joins TRBV14 to TRBJ2-7, with TRBD2 identical over 7 junction bases. CDR1 and CDR2 are drawn from the germline V gene: SGHDN, FVKESK. The CDR3 runs 15 residues from the cysteine to the phenylalanine. Here the CDR3 DNA is all that survives: 45 bases in frame from base 1. Trimming leaves V shorter by 5 bases and J shorter by 9 bases, with the junction holding 16 bases beyond the gene matches. The variable domain in full, with residues beyond the CDR3 obtained from the reference TRBV14 and TRBJ2-7 genes, is EAGVTQFPSHSVIEKGQTVTLRCDPISGHDNLYWYRRVMGKEIKFLLHFVKESKQDESGMPNNRFLAERTGGTYSTLKVQPAELEDSGVYFCASSWGLADPGWQYFGPGTRLTVT.